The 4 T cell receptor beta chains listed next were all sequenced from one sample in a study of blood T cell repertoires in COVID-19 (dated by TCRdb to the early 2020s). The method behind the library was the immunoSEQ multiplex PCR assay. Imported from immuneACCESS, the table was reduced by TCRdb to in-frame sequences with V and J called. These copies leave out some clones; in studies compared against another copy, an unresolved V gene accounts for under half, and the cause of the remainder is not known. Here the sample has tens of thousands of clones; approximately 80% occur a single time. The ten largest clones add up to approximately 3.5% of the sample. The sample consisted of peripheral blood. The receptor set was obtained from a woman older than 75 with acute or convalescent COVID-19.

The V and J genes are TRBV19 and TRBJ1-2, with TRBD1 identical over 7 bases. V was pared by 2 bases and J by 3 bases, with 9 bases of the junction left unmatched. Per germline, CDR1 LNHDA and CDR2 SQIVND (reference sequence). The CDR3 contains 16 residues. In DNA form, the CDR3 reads TGTGCCAGTAGTATAAGCCCAGGGGGTCTGGACTATGGCTACACCTTC. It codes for CASSISPGGLDYGYTF.

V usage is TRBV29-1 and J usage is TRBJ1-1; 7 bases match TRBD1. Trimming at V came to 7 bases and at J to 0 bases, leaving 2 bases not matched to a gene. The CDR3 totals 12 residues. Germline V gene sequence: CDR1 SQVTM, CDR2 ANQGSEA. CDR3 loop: CSGGQMNTEAFF. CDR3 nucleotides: TGCAGCGGGGGACAGATGAACACTGAAGCTTTCTTT.

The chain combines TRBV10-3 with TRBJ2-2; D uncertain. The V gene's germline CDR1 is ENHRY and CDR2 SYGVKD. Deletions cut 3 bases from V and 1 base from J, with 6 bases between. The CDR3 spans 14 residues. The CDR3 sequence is CAISDLQNTGELFF. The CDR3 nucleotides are TGTGCCATCAGTGATTTACAGAACACCGGGGAGCTGTTTTTT.

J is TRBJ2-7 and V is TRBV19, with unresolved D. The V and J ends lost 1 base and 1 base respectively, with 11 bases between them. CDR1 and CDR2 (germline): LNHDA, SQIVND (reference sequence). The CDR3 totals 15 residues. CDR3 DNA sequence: TGTGCCAGTAGTATAGGAGGCGGTCAATCCTACGAGCAGTACTTC. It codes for CASSIGGGQSYEQYF.